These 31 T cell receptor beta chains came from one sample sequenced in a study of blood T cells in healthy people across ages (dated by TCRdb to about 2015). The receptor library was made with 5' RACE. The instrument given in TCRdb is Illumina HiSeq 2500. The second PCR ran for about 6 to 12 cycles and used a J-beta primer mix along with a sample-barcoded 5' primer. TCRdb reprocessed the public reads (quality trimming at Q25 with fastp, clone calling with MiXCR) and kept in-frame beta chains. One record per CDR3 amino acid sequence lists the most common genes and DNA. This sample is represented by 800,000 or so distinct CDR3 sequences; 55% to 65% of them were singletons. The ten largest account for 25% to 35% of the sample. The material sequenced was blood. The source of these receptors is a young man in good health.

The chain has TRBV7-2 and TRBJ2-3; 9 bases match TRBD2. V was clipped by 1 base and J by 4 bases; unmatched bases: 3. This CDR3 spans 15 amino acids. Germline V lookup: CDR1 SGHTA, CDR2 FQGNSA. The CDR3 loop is CASSLDSGGADTQYF. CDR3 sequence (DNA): TGTGCCAGCAGCTTAGATAGCGGGGGCGCAGATACGCAGTATTTT. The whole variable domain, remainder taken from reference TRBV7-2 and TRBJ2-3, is GAGVSQSPSNKVTEKGKDVELRCDPISGHTALYWYRQSLGQGLEFLIYFQGNSAPDKSGLPSDRFSAERTGGSVSTLTIQRTQQEDSAVYLCASSLDSGGADTQYFGPGTRLTVL.

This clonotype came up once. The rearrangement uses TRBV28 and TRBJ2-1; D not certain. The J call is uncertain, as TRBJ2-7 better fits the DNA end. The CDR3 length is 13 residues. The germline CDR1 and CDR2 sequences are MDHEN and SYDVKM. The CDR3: CASSFPPTREQYF. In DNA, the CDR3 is TGTGCCAGCAGTTTCCCGCCCACCCGGGAGCAGTACTTC.

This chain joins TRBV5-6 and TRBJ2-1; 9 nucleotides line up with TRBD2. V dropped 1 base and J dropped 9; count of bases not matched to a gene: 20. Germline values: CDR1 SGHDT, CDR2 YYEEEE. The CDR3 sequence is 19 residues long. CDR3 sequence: CASSLIAGLALTFTGEQFF. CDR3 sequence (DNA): TGTGCCAGCAGCTTGATTGCAGGACTAGCGCTAACCTTCACGGGTGAGCAGTTCTTC.

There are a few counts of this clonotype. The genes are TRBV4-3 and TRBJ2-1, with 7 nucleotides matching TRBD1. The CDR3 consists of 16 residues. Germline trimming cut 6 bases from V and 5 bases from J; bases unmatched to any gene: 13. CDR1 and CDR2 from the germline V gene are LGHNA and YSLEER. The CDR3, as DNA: TGCGCCAGCAGTCCAACCGACAGGGAGACAAACAATGAGCAGTTCTTC. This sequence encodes CASSPTDRETNNEQFF.

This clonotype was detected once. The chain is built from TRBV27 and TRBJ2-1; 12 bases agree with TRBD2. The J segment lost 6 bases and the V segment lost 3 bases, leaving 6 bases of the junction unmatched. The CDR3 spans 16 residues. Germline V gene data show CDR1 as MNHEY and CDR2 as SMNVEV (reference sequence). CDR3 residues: CASSFPLAGGFNEQFF. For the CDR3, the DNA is TGTGCCAGCAGTTTCCCACTAGCGGGGGGATTCAATGAGCAGTTCTTC.

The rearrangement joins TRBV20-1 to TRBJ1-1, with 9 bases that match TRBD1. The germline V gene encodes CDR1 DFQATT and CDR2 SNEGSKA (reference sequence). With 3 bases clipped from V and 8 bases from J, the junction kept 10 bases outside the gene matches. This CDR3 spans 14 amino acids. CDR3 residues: CSARVTGGVPEAFF. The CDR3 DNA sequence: TGCAGTGCTAGGGTTACAGGGGGCGTGCCCGAAGCTTTCTTT.

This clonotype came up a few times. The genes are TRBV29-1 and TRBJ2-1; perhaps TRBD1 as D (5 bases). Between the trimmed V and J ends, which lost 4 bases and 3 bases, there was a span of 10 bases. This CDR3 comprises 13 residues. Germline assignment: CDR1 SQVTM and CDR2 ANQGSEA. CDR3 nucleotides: TGCAGCGTTGTACAGGCGATCTACAATGAGCAGTTCTTC. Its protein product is CSVVQAIYNEQFF.

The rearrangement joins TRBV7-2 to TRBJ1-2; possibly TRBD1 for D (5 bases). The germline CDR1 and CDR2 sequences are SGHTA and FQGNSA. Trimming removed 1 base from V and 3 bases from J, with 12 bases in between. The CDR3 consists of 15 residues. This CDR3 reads CASSLGKGVYYGYTF. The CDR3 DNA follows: TGTGCCAGCAGCTTAGGAAAAGGGGTCTACTATGGCTACACCTTC.

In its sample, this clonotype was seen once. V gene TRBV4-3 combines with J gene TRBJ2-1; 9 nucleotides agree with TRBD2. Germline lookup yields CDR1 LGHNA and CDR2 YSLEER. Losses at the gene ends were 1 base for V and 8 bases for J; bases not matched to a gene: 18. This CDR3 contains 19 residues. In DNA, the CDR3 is TGCGCCAGCAGCCAAGTCCCCTCAAGGGGCGGGGGGGCCAGAGATGAGCAGTTCTTC. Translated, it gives CASSQVPSRGGGARDEQFF.

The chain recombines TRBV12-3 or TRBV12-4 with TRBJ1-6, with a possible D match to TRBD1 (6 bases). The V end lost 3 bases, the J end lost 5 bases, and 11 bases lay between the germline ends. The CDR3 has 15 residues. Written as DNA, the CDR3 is TGTGCCAGCAGTTTCGGGGGGCGGAATAATTCACCCCTCCACTTT. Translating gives CASSFGGRNNSPLHF.

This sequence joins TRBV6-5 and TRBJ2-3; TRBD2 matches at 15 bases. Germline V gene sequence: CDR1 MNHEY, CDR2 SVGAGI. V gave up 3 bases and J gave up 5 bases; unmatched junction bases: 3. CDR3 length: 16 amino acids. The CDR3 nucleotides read TGTGCCAGCAGTTATTCGGGACTAGCGGGGGGAGATACGCAGTATTTT. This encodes CASSYSGLAGGDTQYF.

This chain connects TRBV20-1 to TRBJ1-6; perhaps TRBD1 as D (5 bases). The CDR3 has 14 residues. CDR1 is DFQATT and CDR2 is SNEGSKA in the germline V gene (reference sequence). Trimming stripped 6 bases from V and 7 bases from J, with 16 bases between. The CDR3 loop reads CSATPETENSPLHF. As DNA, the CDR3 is TGCAGTGCCACCCCTGAGACAGAAAATTCACCCCTCCACTTT.

DNA of the CDR3: TGTGCCAGCAGCCAGCCACAGGGGAGGGGGGAAAAACTGTTTTTT. Its protein product is CASSQPQGRGEKLFF. This rearrangement joins TRBV14 to TRBJ1-4; TRBD1 matches at 7 bases. This CDR3 contains 15 residues. V dropped 3 bases and J dropped 8; count of bases not matched to a gene: 9. Germline values: CDR1 SGHDN, CDR2 FVKESK.

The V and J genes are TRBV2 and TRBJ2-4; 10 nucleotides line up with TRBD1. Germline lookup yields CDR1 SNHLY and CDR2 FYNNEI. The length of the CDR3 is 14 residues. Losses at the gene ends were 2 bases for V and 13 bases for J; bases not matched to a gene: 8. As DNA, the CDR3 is TGTGCCAGCAGTGAAAGACAGGGGGCAAGGGAGCAGTACTTC. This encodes CASSERQGAREQYF.

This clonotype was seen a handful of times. The DNA for the CDR3 is TGTGCCAGCAGTGAAGTAGGCGGGGGGGCCGATACGCAGTATTTT. Translating gives CASSEVGGGADTQYF. This chain joins TRBV6-4 and TRBJ2-3; 9 positions match TRBD2. CDR1 and CDR2 from the germline V gene are MRHNA and SNTAGT. V dropped 3 bases and J dropped 6; count of bases not matched to a gene: 7. The CDR3 spans 15 residues.

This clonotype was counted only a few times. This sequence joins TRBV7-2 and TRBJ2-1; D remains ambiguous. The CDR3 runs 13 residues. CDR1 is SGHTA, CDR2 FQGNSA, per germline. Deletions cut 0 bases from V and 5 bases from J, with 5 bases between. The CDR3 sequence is CASSLASHNEQFF. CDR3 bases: TGTGCCAGCAGCTTAGCGTCCCACAATGAGCAGTTCTTC.

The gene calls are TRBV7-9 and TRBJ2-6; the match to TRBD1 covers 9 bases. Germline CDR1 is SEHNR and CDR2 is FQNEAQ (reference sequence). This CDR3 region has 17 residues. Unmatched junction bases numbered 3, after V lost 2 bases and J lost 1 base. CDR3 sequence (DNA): TGTGCCAGCAGCTTAACGGGACAGGGTTCTGGGGCCAACGTCCTGACTTTC. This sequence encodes CASSLTGQGSGANVLTF. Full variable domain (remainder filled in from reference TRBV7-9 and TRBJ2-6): DTGVSQNPRHKITKRGQNVTFRCDPISEHNRLYWYRQTLGQGPEFLTYFQNEAQLEKSRLLSDRFSAERPKGSFSTLEIQRTEQGDSAMYLCASSLTGQGSGANVLTFGAGSRLTVL.

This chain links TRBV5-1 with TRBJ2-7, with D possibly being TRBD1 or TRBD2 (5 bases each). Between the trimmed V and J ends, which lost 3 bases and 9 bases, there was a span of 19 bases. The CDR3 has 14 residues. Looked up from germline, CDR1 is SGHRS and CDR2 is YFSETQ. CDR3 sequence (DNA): TGCGCCAGCAGCTCAACGGGGCAACAACAAGGGCAGTACTTC. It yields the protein CASSSTGQQQGQYF.

The CDR3 protein is CASSFDRGDNEQFF. CDR3 nucleotide sequence: TGTGCCAGCAGCTTCGACCGCGGGGACAATGAGCAGTTCTTC. V gene TRBV7-2 combines with J gene TRBJ2-1, with D maybe TRBD2 (6 bases). V was cut by 3 bases and J by 5 bases, with 11 bases left in between. The CDR3 totals 14 residues. The V gene's germline CDR1 is SGHTA and CDR2 FQGNSA.

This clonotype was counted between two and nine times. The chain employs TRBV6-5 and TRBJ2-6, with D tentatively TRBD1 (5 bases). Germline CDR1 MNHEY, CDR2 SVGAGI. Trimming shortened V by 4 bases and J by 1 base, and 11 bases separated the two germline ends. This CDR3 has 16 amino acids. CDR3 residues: CASSLGRLSGANVLTF. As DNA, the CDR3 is TGTGCCAGCAGTTTGGGGCGGTTATCTGGGGCCAACGTCCTGACTTTC.

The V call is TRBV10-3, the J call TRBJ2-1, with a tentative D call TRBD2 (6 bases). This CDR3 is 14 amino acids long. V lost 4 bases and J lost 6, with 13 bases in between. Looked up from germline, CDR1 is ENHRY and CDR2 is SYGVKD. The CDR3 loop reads CAISGDSLPNEQFF. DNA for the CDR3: TGTGCCATCAGTGGGGACTCCCTCCCCAATGAGCAGTTCTTC.

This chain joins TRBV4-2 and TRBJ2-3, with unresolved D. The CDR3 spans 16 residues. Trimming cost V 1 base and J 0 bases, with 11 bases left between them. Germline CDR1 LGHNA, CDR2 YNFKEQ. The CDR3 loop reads CASSQVAYSSTDTQYF. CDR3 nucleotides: TGTGCCAGCAGCCAAGTGGCCTACAGCAGCACAGATACGCAGTATTTT.

The CDR3 DNA reads TGTGCCAGCAGCTTCGGGGGCTTGGAGACCCAGTACTTC. Translated, it gives CASSFGGLETQYF. The V gene is TRBV7-9, the J gene TRBJ2-5, with D possibly called TRBD1 or TRBD2 (6 bases each). There are 13 residues in the CDR3. V lost 3 bases to trimming and J lost 5 bases, with 10 bases between them. Germline V gene sequence: CDR1 SEHNR, CDR2 FQNEAQ (reference sequence).

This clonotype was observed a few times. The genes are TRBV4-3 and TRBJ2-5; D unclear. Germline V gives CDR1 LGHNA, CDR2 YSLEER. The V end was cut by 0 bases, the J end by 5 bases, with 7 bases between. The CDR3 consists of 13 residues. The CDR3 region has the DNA TGCGCCAGCAGCCAAGATATGGCGGAGACCCAGTACTTC. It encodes CASSQDMAETQYF.

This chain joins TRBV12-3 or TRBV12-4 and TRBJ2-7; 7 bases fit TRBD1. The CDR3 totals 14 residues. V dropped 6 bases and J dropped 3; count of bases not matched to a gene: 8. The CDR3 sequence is CASSPGQSFYEQYF. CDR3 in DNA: TGTGCCAGCAGCCCGGGACAGTCCTTCTACGAGCAGTACTTC.

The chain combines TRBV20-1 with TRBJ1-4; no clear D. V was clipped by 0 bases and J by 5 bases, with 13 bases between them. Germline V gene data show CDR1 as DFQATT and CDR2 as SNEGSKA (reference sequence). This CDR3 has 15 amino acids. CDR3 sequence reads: CSARDRLYPNEKLFF. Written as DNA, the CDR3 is TGCAGTGCTAGAGATCGGCTTTACCCCAATGAAAAACTGTTTTTT.

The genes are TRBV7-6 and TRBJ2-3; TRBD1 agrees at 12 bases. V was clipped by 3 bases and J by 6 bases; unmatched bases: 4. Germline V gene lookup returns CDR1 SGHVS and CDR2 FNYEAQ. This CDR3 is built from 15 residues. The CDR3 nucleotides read TGTGCCAGCAGCTTGGGACAGGGGGCTGGGGATACGCAGTATTTT. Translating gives CASSLGQGAGDTQYF.

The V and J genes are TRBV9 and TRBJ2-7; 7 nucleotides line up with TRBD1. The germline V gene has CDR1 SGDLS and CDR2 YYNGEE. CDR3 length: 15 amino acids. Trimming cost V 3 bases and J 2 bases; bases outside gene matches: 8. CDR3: CASSGPGQRPYEQYF. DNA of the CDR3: TGTGCCAGCAGCGGACCGGGACAGAGGCCCTACGAGCAGTACTTC. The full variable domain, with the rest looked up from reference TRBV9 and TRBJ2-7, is DSGVTQTPKHLITATGQRVTLRCSPRSGDLSVYWYQQSLDQGLQFLIQYYNGEERAKGNILERFSAQQFPDLHSELNLSSLELGDSALYFCASSGPGQRPYEQYFGPGTRLTVT.

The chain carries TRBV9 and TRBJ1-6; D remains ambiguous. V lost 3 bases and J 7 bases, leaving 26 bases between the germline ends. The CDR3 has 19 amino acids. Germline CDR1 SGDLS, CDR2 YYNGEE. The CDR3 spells CASSDKPELGPLYNSPLHF. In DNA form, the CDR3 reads TGTGCCAGCAGCGACAAACCTGAATTAGGACCCTTATACAATTCACCCCTCCACTTT.

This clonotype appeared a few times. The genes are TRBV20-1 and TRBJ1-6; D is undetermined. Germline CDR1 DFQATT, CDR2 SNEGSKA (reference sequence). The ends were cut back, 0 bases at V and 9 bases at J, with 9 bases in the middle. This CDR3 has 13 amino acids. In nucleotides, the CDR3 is TGCAGTGCTAGAGATACCCGAGTTTCACCCCTCCACTTT. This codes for CSARDTRVSPLHF.

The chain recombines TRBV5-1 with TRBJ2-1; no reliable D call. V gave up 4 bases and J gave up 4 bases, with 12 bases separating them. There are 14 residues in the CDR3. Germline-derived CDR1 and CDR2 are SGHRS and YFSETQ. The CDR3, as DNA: TGCGCCAGCAGCCCCGCGTCCCTTTACAATGAGCAGTTCTTC. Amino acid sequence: CASSPASLYNEQFF.